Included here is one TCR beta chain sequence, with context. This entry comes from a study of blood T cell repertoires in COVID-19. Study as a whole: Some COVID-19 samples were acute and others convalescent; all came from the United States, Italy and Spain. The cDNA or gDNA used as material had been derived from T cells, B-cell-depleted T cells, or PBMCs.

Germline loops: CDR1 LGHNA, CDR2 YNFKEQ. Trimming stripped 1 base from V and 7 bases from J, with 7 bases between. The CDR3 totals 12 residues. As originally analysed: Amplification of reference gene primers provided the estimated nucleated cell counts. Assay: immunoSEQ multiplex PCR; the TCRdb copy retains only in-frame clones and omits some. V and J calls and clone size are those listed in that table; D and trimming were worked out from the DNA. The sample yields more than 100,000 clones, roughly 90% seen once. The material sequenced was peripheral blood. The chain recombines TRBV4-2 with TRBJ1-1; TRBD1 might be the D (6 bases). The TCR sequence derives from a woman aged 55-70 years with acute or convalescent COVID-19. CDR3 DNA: TGTGCCAGCAGCCAAGTGACAGGTGAAGCTTTCTTT. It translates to CASSQVTGEAFF.